Shown below are 23 T cell receptor beta chains from a single sample sequenced in a study of regulatory T cells in long-lasting Graves disease. Sample time point: newly diagnosed GD, antithyroid drugs for less than 3 months. Extracted PBMC RNA gave rise to the TCR library. Through Arm-PCR of CDR3 regions and iRepertoire HTBI primers, TCR beta libraries were built. MiXCR was run by TCRdb on the multiplex PCR reads, yielding one entry per CDR3 protein. The table has roughly 500,000 distinct CDR3 sequences, about 13% seen once. This same sample was also part of a study on T cells in Graves' hyperthyroidism and ophthalmopathy.

The source was peripheral blood mononuclear cells (PBMCs), collected at new diagnosis, from a patient treated with antithyroid drugs. The receptors originated from a man in his thirties or forties with Graves disease.

This clonotype has only a few counts. Its ends do not fully match the called genes, so a read error is possible. This sequence joins TRBV24-1 and TRBJ2-5; D could derive from TRBD1 or TRBD2 (5 bases each). Germline CDR1 reads KGHDR; CDR2 reads SFDVKD. The CDR3 is made up of 14 amino acids. The CDR3 coding sequence is TGTGCCACGGGGGACGGTTTTGGTGCTGAGACCCAGTGCTTC. This sequence encodes CATGDGFGAETQCF.

The sample holds a few counts of this clonotype. The chain is built from TRBV18 and TRBJ2-1, with TRBD2 identical over 8 bases. Germline lookup yields CDR1 KGHSH and CDR2 LQKENI. The CDR3 consists of 16 residues. V was pared by 0 bases and J by 8 bases, with 9 bases of the junction left unmatched. The chain's CDR3 is CASSPPNGRESDEQFF. The CDR3, as DNA: TGTGCCAGCTCACCACCGAACGGGAGGGAGAGCGATGAGCAGTTCTTC.

There are many counts of this clonotype. The chain recombines TRBV7-3 with TRBJ2-3; the D is unclear. Germline values: CDR1 SGHTA, CDR2 FQGTGA. Trimming took 3 bases from V and 3 from J, leaving 10 bases between them. This CDR3 comprises 14 residues. The DNA of the CDR3 is TGTGCCAGCAGCTTGAAGGAGAGTACAGATACGCAGTATTTT. Translated: CASSLKESTDTQYF.

This clonotype showed up just a few times. The rearrangement links TRBV29-1 to TRBJ1-4; no firm D call. The V gene lost 4 bases and the J gene lost 0 bases, with 9 bases spanning the gap. Looked up from germline, CDR1 is SQVTM and CDR2 is ANQGSEA. The CDR3 has 14 residues. CDR3 in DNA: TGCAGCGTTGGTAGGGCGTCAACTAATGAAAAACTGTTTTTT. Translating it yields CSVGRASTNEKLFF.

The table lists this clonotype with many counts. The J gene is TRBJ1-1, the V gene TRBV7-8; maybe TRBD1 (5 bases). The CDR3 sequence is 16 residues long. V was trimmed by 0 bases and J by 3 bases, leaving 14 bases between them. CDR1 and CDR2 from the germline V gene are SGHVS and FQNEAQ. The CDR3 DNA sequence: TGTGCCAGCAGCTTAGCGAGCGGGGGAAGGGACACTGAAGCTTTCTTT. This gives the protein CASSLASGGRDTEAFF.

This clonotype was seen ten or more times. This chain links TRBV20-1 with TRBJ2-5, with D possibly matching TRBD1 (5 bases). Germline V gives CDR1 DFQATT, CDR2 SNEGSKA (reference sequence). The CDR3 runs to 12 residues. V gave up 2 bases and J gave up 1 base, with 5 bases separating them. The CDR3 here is CSARQGQETQYF. Written as DNA, the CDR3 is TGCAGTGCTAGACAGGGCCAAGAGACCCAGTACTTC.

This clonotype came up many times. V is TRBV29-1 and J is TRBJ2-7; 11 nucleotides line up with TRBD1. Germline V gene data show CDR1 as SQVTM and CDR2 as ANQGSEA. Trimming at V came to 7 bases and at J to 5 bases, leaving 7 bases not matched to a gene. This CDR3 is 13 amino acids long. This chain's CDR3 is CSAGDRGIHEQYF. The CDR3 region has the DNA TGCAGCGCGGGGGACAGGGGGATCCACGAGCAGTACTTC.

This clonotype has more than one count but fewer than ten. The chain carries TRBV5-1 and TRBJ2-7, with D perhaps matching TRBD2 (5 bases). The germline V gene encodes CDR1 SGHRS and CDR2 YFSETQ. V dropped 0 bases and J dropped 1 base, with 20 bases sitting between them. CDR3 size: 18 residues. The chain's CDR3 is CASSLGWDWASQSYEQYF. The CDR3 DNA sequence: TGCGCCAGCAGCTTGGGCTGGGATTGGGCTAGCCAATCCTACGAGCAGTACTTC.

This clonotype appeared a single time. The J gene is TRBJ2-7, the V gene TRBV27; D may be TRBD2 (6 bases). V gave up 5 bases and J gave up 0 bases, with 14 bases separating them. The CDR3 is 15 residues long. Germline loops: CDR1 MNHEY, CDR2 SMNVEV (reference sequence). The CDR3 DNA follows: TGTGCCAGCAGTGTTTTCAGCGGGTACTCCTACGAGCAGTACTTC. It specifies CASSVFSGYSYEQYF.

This clonotype was recorded at least ten times. This sequence joins TRBV7-8 and TRBJ1-5, with 9 bases that match TRBD1. The CDR3 runs to 15 residues. Germline-derived CDR1 and CDR2 are SGHVS and FQNEAQ. V was pared by 5 bases and J by 7 bases, with 9 bases of the junction left unmatched. CDR3 sequence reads: CASSLRDRVLQPQHF. The CDR3 nucleotides are TGTGCCAGCAGCCTAAGGGACAGGGTCCTCCAGCCCCAGCATTTT.

This clonotype was recorded at least ten times. The chain couples TRBV6-6 to TRBJ1-2; D gene unclear. CDR1 is MNHNY and CDR2 is SVGAGI in the germline V gene (reference sequence). The CDR3 has 11 residues. Trimming took 0 bases from V and 8 from J, leaving 4 bases between them. DNA of the CDR3: TGTGCCAGCAGTTACTCGAGCGGCTACACCTTC. It yields the protein CASSYSSGYTF.

This clonotype was detected many times. The V call is TRBV5-1, the J call TRBJ2-7; 7 nucleotides line up with TRBD1. In germline, CDR1 is SGHRS, CDR2 YFSETQ. V trimming: 4 bases; J trimming: 4 bases; junction bases outside the gene matches: 8. The CDR3 is 14 residues long. CDR3 sequence (DNA): TGCGCCAGCAGCCCGGGATTACAGGGGTACGAGCAGTACTTC. It encodes CASSPGLQGYEQYF. The full variable domain, with the rest looked up from reference TRBV5-1 and TRBJ2-7, is KAGVTQTPRYLIKTRGQQVTLSCSPISGHRSVSWYQQTPGQGLQFLFEYFSETQRNKGNFPGRFSGRQFSNSRSEMNVSTLELGDSALYLCASSPGLQGYEQYFGPGTRLTVT.

The chain uses TRBV9 and TRBJ1-2; TRBD1 might be the D (5 bases). CDR1 is SGDLS and CDR2 is YYNGEE in the germline V gene. This CDR3 is built from 15 residues. Trimming took off 1 base at V and 4 bases at J, with 14 bases between the two ends. The CDR3 coding sequence is TGTGCCAGCAGCGTAAACAGGCTCGACTCCTATGGCTACACCTTC. Its translation is CASSVNRLDSYGYTF.

This clonotype turned up a few times. V is TRBV19 and J is TRBJ2-1; TRBD2 agrees at 13 bases. In germline, CDR1 is LNHDA, CDR2 SQIVND (reference sequence). The CDR3 has 15 amino acids. V was clipped by 5 bases and J by 10 bases; unmatched bases: 8. This CDR3 is CASSVGLAGSREQFF. CDR3 bases: TGTGCCAGTAGTGTGGGACTAGCGGGGTCCCGGGAGCAGTTCTTC.

V gene TRBV14 combines with J gene TRBJ2-7; D remains ambiguous. Germline V gene lookup returns CDR1 SGHDN and CDR2 FVKESK. With 11 bases removed from V and 6 bases from J, the gap between germline ends came to 8 bases. The CDR3 has 9 amino acids. CDR3 nucleotide sequence: TGTGCCGGGCTGGGCGAGCAGTACTTC. This sequence encodes CAGLGEQYF.

This clonotype was detected a few times. V gene TRBV4-1 combines with J gene TRBJ2-1; 12 bases agree with TRBD2. V was clipped by 3 bases and J by 7 bases; unmatched bases: 7. In germline, CDR1 is MGHRA, CDR2 YSYEKL. CDR3 length: 16 amino acids. The CDR3 is CASSHGLAGPINEQFF. CDR3 in DNA: TGCGCCAGCAGCCACGGACTAGCGGGACCCATAAATGAGCAGTTCTTC.

The V gene is TRBV20-1, the J gene TRBJ2-1, with unresolved D. V was pared by 5 bases and J by 0 bases, with 11 bases between. This CDR3 is built from 14 residues. Germline assignment: CDR1 DFQATT and CDR2 SNEGSKA (reference sequence). The CDR3 region has the DNA TGCAGTGCTTTTCTACCGAGCTCCTACAATGAGCAGTTCTTC. Its protein is CSAFLPSSYNEQFF.

For this clonotype: A read error may produce the germline difference seen at one junction end. V usage is TRBV11-2 and J usage is TRBJ2-3, with TRBD1 as a possible D gene (6 bases). In germline, CDR1 is SGHAT, CDR2 FQNNGV. This CDR3 comprises 13 residues. The CDR3 reads CASNLTGSDTQYF. As DNA, the CDR3 is TGTGCCAGCAACTTAACAGGGTCGGATACGCAGTATTTT.

This clonotype was recorded at least ten times. V gene TRBV5-6 combines with J gene TRBJ1-1, with no clear D. The CDR3 loop spans 13 amino acids. Germline-derived CDR1 and CDR2 are SGHDT and YYEEEE. The ends were cut back, 4 bases at V and 4 bases at J, with 11 bases in the middle. CDR3: CASSPGGGTEAFF. CDR3 bases: TGTGCCAGCAGCCCGGGTGGTGGCACTGAAGCTTTCTTT.

V usage is TRBV30 and J usage is TRBJ2-1, with 7 bases matching TRBD2. The CDR3 is 17 residues long. Germline-derived CDR1 and CDR2 are GTSNPN and SVGIG (reference sequence). Germline trimming cut 2 bases from V and 2 bases from J; bases unmatched to any gene: 12. The CDR3 DNA sequence: TGTGCCTGGAGTCCGCCCGACCCAGCGGGACCCTACAATGAGCAGTTCTTC. Translated, it gives CAWSPPDPAGPYNEQFF.

This clonotype occurred many times. The rearrangement uses TRBV27 and TRBJ1-2, with a tentative D call TRBD1 (5 bases). V lost 7 bases to trimming and J lost 5 bases, with 14 bases between them. The germline CDR1 and CDR2 sequences are MNHEY and SMNVEV (reference sequence). The CDR3 loop spans 13 amino acids. The CDR3 DNA sequence: TGTGCCAGCAAGCCCGGGACTCTATATGGCTACACCTTC. It translates to CASKPGTLYGYTF.

The chain uses TRBV15 and TRBJ2-1; 9 bases are a match to TRBD2. The CDR3 is 17 amino acids. Looked up from germline, CDR1 is LNHNV and CDR2 is YYDKDF (reference sequence). V trimming: 0 bases; J trimming: 12 bases; junction bases outside the gene matches: 15. CDR3 DNA sequence: TGTGCCACCAGCAGAGAGAGGGGTCTAGCGGGACGGGAGGGGCAGTTCTTC. Residues: CATSRERGLAGREGQFF.

This clonotype has at least ten counts. The chain couples TRBV6-2 or TRBV6-3 to TRBJ1-2; D gene unclear. This CDR3 contains 12 residues. Germline values: CDR1 MNHEY, CDR2 SVGEGT. The V and J ends lost 8 bases and 4 bases respectively, with 11 bases between them. The CDR3 DNA follows: TGTGCCAGCTCAGAGGGCGGCTATGGCTACACCTTC. Translating gives CASSEGGYGYTF.